This entry is about one TCR beta chain. Its cognate antigen is unknown. Trimming stripped 7 bases from V and 5 bases from J, with 14 bases between. The germline gives CDR1 SNHLY, CDR2 FYNNEI. The CDR3 spans 14 residues. Cycle 7 day 1, cycle 4 day 1, and baseline were the timepoints at which blood was sampled. These data belong to a study of OX40 agonist ivuxolimab in advanced cancers. Libraries were prepared by immunoSEQ multiplex PCR; TCRdb keeps only in-frame clonotypes and omits some of them. The sample yields roughly 73,000 clones, about 90% seen once. Study-wide findings and caveats: Both blood CD4+ and CD8+ T cells showed clonal growth by week 6 at 0.1 to 3.0 mg/kg. CD8+ T cells (on average) carried more expanded clones than CD4+ T cells.

The receptor was derived from an adult with an advanced solid tumor such as melanoma, head and neck, liver or kidney cancer. The chain carries TRBV2 and TRBJ2-2; D may be TRBD1 or TRBD2 (5 bases each). The input for sequencing was CD4+ or CD8+ T cells sorted from blood, taken in a trial of the OX40 agonist ivuxolimab. The CDR3 loop is CASMRDGRTGELFF. The CDR3, as DNA: TGTGCCAGCATGAGGGACGGGCGAACCGGGGAGCTGTTTTTT.